One and the same sample provided the 3 T cell receptor beta chains below, sequenced in a study of blood T cell repertoires in COVID-19. Here immunoSEQ multiplex PCR was the method, and the copy in TCRdb shows in-frame clones only, minus some. Here the sample spans 190,000 or so clones, roughly 89% being singletons. Sequenced: peripheral blood. Receptors originate from a woman aged 18-30 years who had recovered from COVID-19.

V usage is TRBV5-5 and J usage is TRBJ1-1; no reliable D call. Germline assignment: CDR1 SGHKS and CDR2 YYEKEE (reference sequence). The CDR3 length is 15 residues. Trimming cost V 0 bases and J 1 base, with 10 bases left between them. CDR3 sequence (DNA): TGTGCCAGCAGCTTGGAACACCTCGAGAACACTGAAGCTTTCTTT. It is translated as CASSLEHLENTEAFF.

This chain links TRBV6-1 with TRBJ1-5; maybe TRBD1 (5 bases). Germline CDR1 is MNHNS and CDR2 is SASEGT. V dropped 2 bases and J dropped 0 bases, with 11 bases sitting between them. This CDR3 is 16 amino acids long. The CDR3 sequence is CASSERRGFSNQPQHF. CDR3 bases: TGTGCCAGCAGTGAACGTCGGGGGTTTAGCAATCAGCCCCAGCATTTT.

In its sample, this clone was seen a few times. The J gene is TRBJ2-7, the V gene TRBV11-2; D unresolved. This CDR3 has 11 amino acids. Trimming left V 5 bases short and J 7 bases short, with 9 bases between. Germline-derived CDR1 and CDR2 are SGHAT and FQNNGV. CDR3 amino acids: CASSNQQEQYF. CDR3 DNA: TGTGCCAGCAGCAATCAACAGGAGCAGTACTTC.